The clone carrying this T cell receptor (beta chain) appeared a few times. This sample was included in a study of human T cells and chemical hapten exposure. Time point described: healthy volunteer bleed at 2 weeks. Unseparated into fractions, whole blood served as the source from which total RNA was extracted. It was the library that attached unique molecular identifiers to individual cDNA molecules. TCRdb ran MiXCR on the RACE reads and lists one entry per CDR3 protein. The data show about 130,000 distinct CDR3 sequences, more than 7.5% seen once. The CDR3 totals 13 residues. Trimming took off 5 bases at V and 2 bases at J, with 9 bases between the two ends. Per germline, CDR1 SGHAT and CDR2 FQNNGV.

The source is a male donor in good health. Some clones in this sample may be carry-over from other donors' samples. The chain employs TRBV11-2 and TRBJ2-5, with D possibly TRBD1 on 5 matching bases. Sequenced sample: whole blood. CDR3 sequence reads: CASSRTLQETQYF. The DNA of the CDR3 is TGTGCCAGCAGCAGGACACTACAAGAGACCCAGTACTTC. The whole variable domain, remainder taken from reference TRBV11-2 and TRBJ2-5, is EAGVAQSPRYKIIEKRQSVAFWCNPISGHATLYWYQQILGQGPKLLIQFQNNGVVDDSQLPKDRFSAERLKGVDSTLKIQPAKLEDSAVYLCASSRTLQETQYFGPGTRLLVL.